This T cell receptor beta chain was profiled in a study of graft-versus-host responses after intestinal transplantation. Study as a whole: The whole recipient group had anti-thymocyte globulin induction followed by tacrolimus and steroids for around 3 years. Study results and limitations: In patients with graft-donor T cell macrochimerism, allograft graft-versus-host to host-versus-graft clonal ratios were high. Detection of GvH clones occurred in recipient marrow, and some had their first appearance in ileum or blood.

TCRdb keeps only in-frame clones here, not all; method: immunoSEQ multiplex PCR. The repertoire includes around 45,000 clones, about 95% of them detected once, and roughly 1.5% sits in the top ten. Regarding this clone: Antigen: not known.

The input for sequencing was PBMCs, taken about 11 months after intestinal transplant. The sequence was obtained from a human patient who received an intestinal transplant, so some T cells may come from the graft donor.

The CDR3 loop reads CASSLVLSGANTGELFF. The CDR3 DNA reads as TGTGCCAGCAGCTTAGTTCTTTCAGGCGCGAACACCGGGGAGCTGTTTTTT. V is TRBV11-2 and J is TRBJ2-2; D unresolved. The CDR3 is 17 amino acids. Germline-derived CDR1 and CDR2 are SGHAT and FQNNGV. Between the trimmed V and J ends, which lost 1 base and 0 bases, there was a span of 12 bases.